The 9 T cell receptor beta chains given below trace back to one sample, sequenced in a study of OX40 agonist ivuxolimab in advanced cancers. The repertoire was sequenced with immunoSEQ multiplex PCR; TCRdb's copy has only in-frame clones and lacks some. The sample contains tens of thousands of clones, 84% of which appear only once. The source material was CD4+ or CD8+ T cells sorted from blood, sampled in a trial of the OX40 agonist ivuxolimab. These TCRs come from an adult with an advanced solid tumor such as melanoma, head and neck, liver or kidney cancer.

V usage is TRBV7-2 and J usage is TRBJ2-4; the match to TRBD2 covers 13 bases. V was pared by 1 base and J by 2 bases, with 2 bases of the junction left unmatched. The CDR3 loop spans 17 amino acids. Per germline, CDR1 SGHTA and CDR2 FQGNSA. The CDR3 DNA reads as TGTGCCAGCAGCTTAGTCGGGACTAGCGGGACCAAAAACATTCAGTACTTC. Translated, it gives CASSLVGTSGTKNIQYF.

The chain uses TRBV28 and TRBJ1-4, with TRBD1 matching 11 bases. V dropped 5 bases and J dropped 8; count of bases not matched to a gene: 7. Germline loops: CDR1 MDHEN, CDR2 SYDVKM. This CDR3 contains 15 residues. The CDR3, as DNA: TGTGCCAGCAGTAGCCGGGACAGGGGGGAAGAAAAACTGTTTTTT. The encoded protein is CASSSRDRGEEKLFF.

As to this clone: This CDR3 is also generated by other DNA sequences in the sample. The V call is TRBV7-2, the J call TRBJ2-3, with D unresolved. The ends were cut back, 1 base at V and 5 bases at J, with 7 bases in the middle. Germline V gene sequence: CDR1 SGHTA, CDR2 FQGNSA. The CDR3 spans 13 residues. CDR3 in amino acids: CASSLEWGDTQYF. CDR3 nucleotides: TGTGCCAGCAGCTTAGAGTGGGGAGATACGCAGTATTTT.

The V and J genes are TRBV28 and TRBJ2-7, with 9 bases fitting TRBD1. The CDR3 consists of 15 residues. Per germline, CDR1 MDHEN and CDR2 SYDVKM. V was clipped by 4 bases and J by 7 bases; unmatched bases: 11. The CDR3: CASSYSGTGFWEQYF. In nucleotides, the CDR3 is TGTGCCAGCAGTTACTCCGGGACAGGGTTTTGGGAGCAGTACTTC.

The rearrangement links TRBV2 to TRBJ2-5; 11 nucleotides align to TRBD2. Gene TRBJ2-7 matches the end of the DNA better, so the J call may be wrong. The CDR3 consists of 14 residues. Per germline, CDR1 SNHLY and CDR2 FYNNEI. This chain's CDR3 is CASRVSGGAYEQYF. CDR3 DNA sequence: TGTGCCAGCAGGGTTAGCGGGGGGGCCTACGAGCAGTACTTC.

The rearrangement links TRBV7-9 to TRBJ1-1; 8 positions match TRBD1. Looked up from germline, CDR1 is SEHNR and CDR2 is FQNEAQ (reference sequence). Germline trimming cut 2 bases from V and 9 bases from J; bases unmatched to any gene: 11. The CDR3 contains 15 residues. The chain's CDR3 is CASSLSGTGEQKAFF. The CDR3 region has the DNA TGTGCCAGCAGCTTATCCGGGACAGGTGAACAAAAAGCTTTCTTT. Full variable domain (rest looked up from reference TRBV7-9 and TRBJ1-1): DTGVSQNPRHKITKRGQNVTFRCDPISEHNRLYWYRQTLGQGPEFLTYFQNEAQLEKSRLLSDRFSAERPKGSFSTLEIQRTEQGDSAMYLCASSLSGTGEQKAFFGQGTRLTVV.

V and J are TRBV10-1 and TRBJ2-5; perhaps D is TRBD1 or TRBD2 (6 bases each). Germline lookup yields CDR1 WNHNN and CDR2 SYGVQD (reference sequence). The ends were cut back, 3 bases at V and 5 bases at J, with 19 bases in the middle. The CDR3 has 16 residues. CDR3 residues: CASSEGIRGARETQYF. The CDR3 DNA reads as TGCGCCAGCAGTGAAGGGATTAGGGGGGCAAGGGAGACCCAGTACTTC.

CDR3 sequence: CASSRTGRGDTQYF. CDR3 DNA: TGTGCCAGCTCAAGGACAGGGAGGGGAGATACGCAGTATTTT. The chain has TRBV18 and TRBJ2-3; TRBD1 might be the D (8 bases). Trimming removed 5 bases from V and 5 bases from J, with 14 bases in between. Per the germline V gene, CDR1 is KGHSH and CDR2 is LQKENI. The CDR3 length is 14 residues.

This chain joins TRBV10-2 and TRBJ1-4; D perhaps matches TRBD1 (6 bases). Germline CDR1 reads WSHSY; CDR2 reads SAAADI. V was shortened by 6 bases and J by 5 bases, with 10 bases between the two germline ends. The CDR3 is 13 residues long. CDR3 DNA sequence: TGCGCCAGCAGAGGACAGTCGAATGAAAAACTGTTTTTT. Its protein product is CASRGQSNEKLFF.